This passage covers 25 T cell receptor beta chains from one sample sequenced in a study of blood T cell repertoires in COVID-19. Measured with immunoSEQ multiplex PCR; TCRdb has only the in-frame clones, and not every one. This sample yields 55,000 to 75,000 clones, of which around 83% are seen a single time; under 30% belongs to the top ten. The specimen was peripheral blood. The receptors stem from a man between 65 and 80 years old with acute or convalescent COVID-19.

The chain carries TRBV7-9 and TRBJ2-2, with TRBD2 identical over 8 bases. V gave up 7 bases and J gave up 3 bases; unmatched junction bases: 10. Germline-derived CDR1 and CDR2 are SEHNR and FQNEAQ (reference sequence). CDR3 length: 16 amino acids. The CDR3: CASNPPGGPDTGELFF. CDR3 in DNA: TGTGCCAGCAACCCCCCGGGGGGGCCGGACACCGGGGAGCTGTTTTTT.

The chain combines TRBV7-7 with TRBJ2-5; TRBD1 agrees at 7 bases. This CDR3 comprises 16 residues. The germline gives CDR1 SSHAT, CDR2 FNYEAQ (reference sequence). V lost 5 bases, J lost 2 bases, and 11 bases stayed unmatched. CDR3 bases: TGTGCCAGCAGCCCTCGGACAGGCTGGGGGCAAGAGACCCAGTACTTC. Residues: CASSPRTGWGQETQYF.

This chain links TRBV11-2 with TRBJ2-3; D remains ambiguous. The CDR3 is 13 residues long. Looked up from germline, CDR1 is SGHAT and CDR2 is FQNNGV. V lost 2 bases and J lost 6, with 9 bases in between. The CDR3 here is CASSLTIRDTQYF. In DNA, the CDR3 is TGTGCCAGCAGCTTAACTATCCGGGATACGCAGTATTTT. Looking up the rest from reference TRBV11-2 and TRBJ2-3 gives the full variable domain: EAGVAQSPRYKIIEKRQSVAFWCNPISGHATLYWYQQILGQGPKLLIQFQNNGVVDDSQLPKDRFSAERLKGVDSTLKIQPAKLEDSAVYLCASSLTIRDTQYFGPGTRLTVL.

The rearrangement links TRBV5-1 to TRBJ1-5, with D perhaps TRBD1 (6 bases). Germline V gene data show CDR1 as SGHRS and CDR2 as YFSETQ. V was cut by 4 bases and J by 8 bases, with 19 bases left in between. The CDR3 covers 15 residues. CDR3 loop: CASSLTGTDSEPQHF. The DNA for the CDR3 is TGCGCCAGCAGCCTCACAGGGACCGACAGTGAGCCCCAGCATTTT.

The V call is TRBV11-2, the J call TRBJ1-1; TRBD1 might be the D (6 bases). Germline CDR1 is SGHAT and CDR2 is FQNNGV. CDR3 length: 15 amino acids. Trimming shortened V by 0 bases and J by 6 bases, and 14 bases separated the two germline ends. CDR3: CASSLENDRRSEAFF. Here the CDR3 DNA reads TGTGCCAGCAGCTTAGAGAATGACAGGAGGTCTGAAGCTTTCTTT.

This clone was recorded once. The CDR3 DNA sequence: TGCAGCGTTAGTTCATCAGGGCTCGAGCAGTACTTC. It translates to CSVSSSGLEQYF. The chain carries TRBV29-1 and TRBJ2-7; maybe TRBD1 (5 bases). This CDR3 region has 12 residues. V dropped 5 bases and J dropped 6 bases, with 14 bases sitting between them. Germline V gives CDR1 SQVTM, CDR2 ANQGSEA.

The chain carries TRBV27 and TRBJ1-1; no reliable D call. CDR3 length: 12 residues. Germline V lookup: CDR1 MNHEY, CDR2 SMNVEV (reference sequence). Trimming removed 5 bases at V and 6 bases at J, with 10 bases between. As DNA, the CDR3 is TGTGCCAGCAGTCTCCAGGAGGCTGAAGCTTTCTTT. Its protein product is CASSLQEAEAFF.

This sequence joins TRBV21-1 and TRBJ2-3; the table's D gene call, TRBD2, was not cross checked with the DNA. TRBV21-1 is flagged as a pseudogene. This CDR3 is 16 amino acids long. CDR3 amino acids: CASTRSSGRAADTQYF. The CDR3 DNA sequence: TGTGCCAGCACCCGGTCTAGCGGGAGGGCGGCAGATACGCAGTATTTT.

This clone has only one observation. The V gene is TRBV6-6, the J gene TRBJ2-7; D may be TRBD2 (7 bases). Germline V gives CDR1 MNHNY, CDR2 SVGAGI (reference sequence). V dropped 0 bases and J dropped 4 bases, with 10 bases sitting between them. CDR3 length: 14 amino acids. This CDR3 is CASSYSGGGYEQYF. CDR3 nucleotide sequence: TGTGCCAGCAGTTACTCGGGAGGGGGGTACGAGCAGTACTTC.

The chain carries TRBV19 and TRBJ1-1; D not certain. CDR3 length equals 13 residues. Trimming took 11 bases from V and 1 from J, leaving 14 bases between them. CDR1 is LNHDA and CDR2 is SQIVND in the germline V gene (reference sequence). The DNA of the CDR3 is TGTGCCGCCCTTAGTCGCACGAACACTGAAGCTTTCTTT. This translates into CAALSRTNTEAFF.

This clone was detected once. V usage is TRBV6-5 and J usage is TRBJ1-2; tentatively, D is TRBD1 (5 bases). CDR1 is MNHEY, CDR2 SVGAGI, per germline. Trimming removed 0 bases from V and 7 bases from J, with 12 bases in between. The CDR3 extends over 14 amino acids. The CDR3 reads CASSYSGQGPGYTF. The CDR3 region has the DNA TGTGCCAGCAGTTACTCGGGGCAGGGTCCTGGCTACACCTTC.

The chain links TRBV11-2 to TRBJ2-4; 8 bases fit TRBD2. CDR3 length: 14 residues. CDR1 and CDR2 from the germline V gene are SGHAT and FQNNGV. The trim removed 1 base at V and 7 bases at J, leaving 3 bases unmatched. The CDR3 DNA reads as TGTGCCAGCAGCTTAGCGGGAGGGCTGAACATTCAGTACTTC. Encoded protein: CASSLAGGLNIQYF.

For the CDR3, the DNA is TGTGCCAGCAGTTATAGCGGGAGGGGATGGGGTGAGCAGTTCTTC. It yields the protein CASSYSGRGWGEQFF. The V call is TRBV6-5, the J call TRBJ2-1, with 11 positions matching TRBD2. This CDR3 has 15 residues. V dropped 3 bases and J dropped 9; count of bases not matched to a gene: 7. CDR1 and CDR2 from the germline V gene are MNHEY and SVGAGI.

V and J are TRBV6-5 and TRBJ2-3; 8 bases align to TRBD1. Germline V gene lookup returns CDR1 MNHEY and CDR2 SVGAGI. There are 15 residues in the CDR3. The ends lost 6 bases at V and 1 base at J; junction bases unmatched: 6. The CDR3 DNA reads TGTGCCAGCAGAGCCGACAGGGGTGGCACAGATACGCAGTATTTT. This gives the protein CASRADRGGTDTQYF.

The table lists this clone with many counts. The V call is TRBV6-5, the J call TRBJ1-5; 9 bases line up with TRBD1. CDR3 size: 15 residues. In germline, CDR1 is MNHEY, CDR2 SVGAGI. Germline trimming cut 5 bases from V and 7 bases from J; bases unmatched to any gene: 9. The CDR3 nucleotides are TGTGCCAGCAGTCCGACTACAGGGGGCGGACAGCCCCAGCATTTT. It translates to CASSPTTGGGQPQHF.

The V and J genes are TRBV5-4 and TRBJ2-3; no reliable D call. Germline CDR1 SGHNT, CDR2 YYREEE (reference sequence). CDR3 length: 15 residues. V dropped 3 bases and J dropped 0 bases, with 11 bases sitting between them. The DNA of the CDR3 is TGTGCCAGCAGCTCCAGACCAGGTAGCACAGATACGCAGTATTTT. Its translation is CASSSRPGSTDTQYF.

This chain uses TRBV5-6 with TRBJ1-1; D ambiguous. The V gene's germline CDR1 is SGHDT and CDR2 YYEEEE. The CDR3 has 12 residues. The germline V and J ends were trimmed by 0 bases and 7 bases, with 7 bases remaining between them. CDR3 sequence reads: CASSLAGLEAFF. The CDR3 coding sequence is TGTGCCAGCAGCTTGGCCGGACTTGAAGCTTTCTTT.

V and J are TRBV10-2 and TRBJ1-1; D is unresolved. CDR3 size: 15 residues. Germline CDR1 and CDR2: WSHSY and SAAADI. V lost 4 bases and J lost 3, with 15 bases in between. DNA for the CDR3: TGCGCCAGCAGTGCGGGGTGGGGTCAGGACACTGAAGCTTTCTTT. Translated, it gives CASSAGWGQDTEAFF.

The chain joins TRBV6-2 or TRBV6-3 to TRBJ2-7; the match to TRBD1 covers 8 bases. The CDR3 consists of 15 residues. Germline assignment: CDR1 MNHEY and CDR2 SVGEGT. V was clipped by 2 bases and J by 4 bases; unmatched bases: 7. CDR3: CASSYDGDRKYEQYF. The CDR3 DNA is TGTGCCAGCAGTTACGATGGGGACAGGAAATACGAGCAGTACTTC.

The chain has TRBV7-8 and TRBJ2-2, with TRBD1 matching over 11 bases. This CDR3 comprises 17 residues. Germline-derived CDR1 and CDR2 are SGHVS and FQNEAQ. The J segment lost 5 bases and the V segment lost 2 bases, leaving 7 bases of the junction unmatched. For the CDR3, the DNA is TGTGCCAGCAGCTTATGGGCGGACAGGGGGCGAACCGGGGAGCTGTTTTTT. Its translation: CASSLWADRGRTGELFF.

The gene calls are TRBV9 and TRBJ2-5, with 8 bases identical to TRBD1. This CDR3 is built from 17 residues. Germline loops: CDR1 SGDLS, CDR2 YYNGEE. Trimming at V came to 2 bases and at J to 5 bases, leaving 14 bases not matched to a gene. CDR3 loop: CASSVLGGRGQRETQYF. In nucleotides, the CDR3 is TGTGCCAGCAGCGTCCTAGGAGGCAGGGGGCAAAGGGAGACCCAGTACTTC.

The chain is built from TRBV4-1 and TRBJ1-5; 7 nucleotides agree with TRBD1. Germline V CDR1 and CDR2: MGHRA, YSYEKL. The CDR3 covers 16 residues. Germline trimming cut 4 bases from V and 6 bases from J; bases unmatched to any gene: 12. For the CDR3, the DNA is TGCGCCAGCAGCCGAAACACCGACAGGGTTGCTCAGCCCCAGCATTTT. Translating it yields CASSRNTDRVAQPQHF.

The V gene is TRBV9, the J gene TRBJ2-1; D unclear. This CDR3 has 14 residues. CDR1 is SGDLS, CDR2 YYNGEE, per germline. V was trimmed by 5 bases and J by 7 bases, leaving 16 bases between them. This CDR3 reads CASSPSQRDNEQFF. The CDR3 DNA reads TGTGCCAGCAGTCCTTCTCAACGAGATAATGAGCAGTTCTTC.

The chain is built from TRBV6-5 and TRBJ2-7, with D possibly matching TRBD1 (6 bases). From germline, CDR1 is MNHEY and CDR2 SVGAGI. The V and J ends lost 7 bases and 2 bases respectively, with 12 bases between them. The CDR3 loop spans 13 amino acids. DNA of the CDR3: TGTGCCAGCAACGGGGCAGGGGCCTACGAGCAGTACTTC. Translated: CASNGAGAYEQYF.

V and J are TRBV5-1 and TRBJ2-2, with D possibly matching TRBD2 (6 bases). Germline values: CDR1 SGHRS, CDR2 YFSETQ. This CDR3 contains 18 residues. V was cut by 4 bases and J by 6 bases, with 25 bases left in between. CDR3 bases: TGCGCCAGCAGCCTGGACGCAGGAGGAGGAGGGGTCGCCGGGGAGCTGTTTTTT. Its protein product is CASSLDAGGGGVAGELFF.